Presented here are 4 T cell receptor beta chains from one specimen sequenced in a study of blood T cell repertoires in COVID-19. The table came from immunoSEQ multiplex PCR; TCRdb's copy has only in-frame clones and leaves some out. This table holds about 180,000 clones, roughly 77% found once. The sample consisted of peripheral blood. The receptor set was obtained from a woman of 80 years or more with COVID-19, enrolled during active disease.

The rearrangement links TRBV6-5 to TRBJ1-5; 10 bases are a match to TRBD1. The germline V gene has CDR1 MNHEY and CDR2 SVGAGI. The CDR3 spans 15 residues. The J segment lost 7 bases and the V segment lost 0 bases, leaving 3 bases of the junction unmatched. The CDR3 nucleotides are TGTGCCAGCAGTTACTCGGGGACAGGGGACCAGCCCCAGCATTTT. As protein: CASSYSGTGDQPQHF.

The chain has TRBV7-2 and TRBJ2-7; D perhaps matches TRBD2 (5 bases). This CDR3 region has 15 residues. Deletions cut 1 base from V and 3 bases from J, with 13 bases between. The V gene's germline CDR1 is SGHTA and CDR2 FQGNSA. The DNA for the CDR3 is TGTGCCAGCAGCTTAGTGACGGAGGCAATCTACGAGCAGTACTTC. Amino acids: CASSLVTEAIYEQYF.

This clone was observed once. This chain links TRBV5-6 with TRBJ2-7, with 9 bases that match TRBD2. The CDR3 is 15 amino acids. Germline loops: CDR1 SGHDT, CDR2 YYEEEE. Unmatched junction bases numbered 8, after V lost 5 bases and J lost 2 bases. The CDR3 here is CASSSGLAGPYEQYF. DNA of the CDR3: TGTGCCAGCAGTTCCGGTCTAGCGGGACCCTACGAGCAGTACTTC.

This CDR3 is CASSLGTSGYNEQFF. The CDR3 DNA sequence: TGTGCCAGCAGCTTGGGGACTAGCGGATACAATGAGCAGTTCTTC. The chain couples TRBV7-9 to TRBJ2-1; 11 positions match TRBD2. This CDR3 has 15 amino acids. From germline, CDR1 is SEHNR and CDR2 FQNEAQ (reference sequence). V gave up 3 bases and J gave up 4 bases; unmatched junction bases: 2.